This T cell receptor beta chain was recorded in a study of blood T cell repertoires in COVID-19. V was pared by 3 bases and J by 3 bases, with 18 bases between. Germline CDR1 and CDR2: GTSNPN and SVGIG (reference sequence). The CDR3 runs to 15 residues. The age range of participants was roughly 18 to 90 years, with residence in about 25 US areas. Measured with immunoSEQ multiplex PCR; TCRdb has only the in-frame clones, and not every one. The sample contains 270,000 or so clones, over 80% of which appear only once. The source material was PBMCs or T cells enriched from blood (not recorded which). The chain uses TRBV30 and TRBJ2-7; tentative D call: TRBD1 (5 bases). The source of this sequence is a woman younger than 45 with acute COVID-19. As DNA, the CDR3 is TGTGCCTGGAGGGCCCCAGACAGAACCTACTACGAGCAGTACTTC. Protein: CAWRAPDRTYYEQYF.